This TCR beta chain appears in the sequencing data of a study of cytomegalovirus exposure and HLA in healthy donors (dated by TCRdb to between 2016 and 2019). Regarding the study in general: According to a later analysis, one platform produced both the 100 to 150 validation repertoires and the 670 or so repertoires of the first cohort. The study aimed to test whether signatures of past pathogen exposure could be identified by cataloging public T cell receptors. Besides the first cohort of approximately 710 subjects, a separate validation cohort made up of around 120 different subjects was used. To predict cytomegalovirus infection status, the study brought together high-throughput TCR immunosequencing, statistical association of individual TCRs with disease status, and machine learning.

Study-wide conclusions, independent of this receptor: The authors suggested that the approach could potentially be generalized to other disease states and immunological phenotypes. Cytomegalovirus status was reported to be diagnosed by the classifier with high specificity and sensitivity in both the original and validation cohorts. A few of the identified cytomegalovirus-associated TCR beta chains were confirmed in vitro to be specific for cytomegalovirus antigens. Subsequent analysis determined that TCRs grouped into clusters in the first cohort also showed a tendency toward co-occurrence across the 130 or so validation repertoires, and 94% of cluster scores exceeded 0. A total of some 180 TCR beta chains were listed by the study as associated with cytomegalovirus. Most TCR sequences were observed very rarely across donors, whereas some public TCRs were present in many individuals. All 120 or so repertoires were used to score co-occurrence in the validation cohort in a later analysis, because that analysis had no HLA typing for the cohort.

In the case of this clone: Its binding antigen is unknown. Base qualities are not recorded, but no much larger clone differs from it by a single base.

Libraries were prepared through the immunoSEQ multiplex PCR assay. As for the original processing: A statistical classification framework was developed to diagnose cytomegalovirus status using the catalog of TCR beta chain sequences. TCRdb mirrors the immuneACCESS table, restricted to in-frame sequences. Some clones are absent from its copies; in checked studies, under half trace to an unresolved V gene, and the reason for the others is unknown. V, J and clone size were drawn from that table, and D and trimming were deduced from the DNA. Within this sample are fewer than 350,000 clones, with approximately 87% of them counted one time only. The ten largest clones capture roughly 0.93% of the sample. V is shortened by 6 bases, J by 0 bases, and the region joining them spans 14 bases. From the cysteine through the phenylalanine, the CDR3 covers 15 amino acids. Only the CDR3 part of the read is kept: 45 bases, read in frame from the first base. CDR1 and CDR2, looked up from the germline V gene, are SGHRS and YFSETQ.

Separate from the roughly 650-subject first cohort, the validation cohort of about 130 subjects was the group to which the donors belonged. This receptor was taken from a woman younger than 35 in good health and CMV-seronegative. The sample was PBMCs. The sequence joins TRBV5-1 to TRBJ2-3; TRBD2 is a possible D gene, resting on 6 matching bases. The CDR3 region has the sequence CASKAVAESTDTQYF. The sequenced DNA is TGCGCCAGCAAAGCGGTAGCGGAAAGCACAGATACGCAGTATTTT.